This is a list of T cell receptor beta chains from one sample in a study of T cell repertoires in cytomegalovirus infection. TCRdb processed the reads anew with MiXCR; each CDR3 protein has one entry. The sample lists roughly 70,000 distinct CDR3 sequences; roughly 20% were seen once. Their antigens are not known. The sequences come from CD8+ T cells from cultured PBMCs, collected from culture after CMV antigen stimulation. The source is a human donor in good health (CMV status not recorded). Some clones in this sample may be carry-over from other donors' samples. The CDR3 runs from the conserved cysteine through the conserved F or W. A D gene is named only where the DNA matches it firmly. The size of a clone is reported for some rows only, either as once, few or many, or as a class for expanded clones.

>TRBV4-2|-|-|TRBJ2-3
TGTGCCAGCAGCCAAGAGGACGGTTGGGTAACGCAGTATTTT
CASSQEDGWVTQYF
>TRBV12-3/TRBV12-4|-|many|TRBJ1-1
TGTGCCAGCAGTCTCGGGGCCTTGAACACTGAAGCTTTCTTT
CASSLGALNTEAFF
>TRBV12-3/TRBV12-4|TRBD1|many|TRBJ2-7
TGTGCCAGCAGTCCGACCTTGGACAGGGGGCTTTCCTACGAGCAGTACTTC
CASSPTLDRGLSYEQYF
>TRBV7-2|-|few|TRBJ2-2
TGTGCCAGCAGCCCTAGGCCAGGGGAGCTGTTTTTT
CASSPRPGELFF
>TRBV7-6|-|few|TRBJ2-7
TGTGCCAGCAGCTCGGACGGGCAGGGAGTCTACGAGCAGTACTTC
CASSSDGQGVYEQYF
>TRBV7-9|-|-|TRBJ1-1
TGTGCCAGCAGCTTAGGGGGGAACAGGGAAGAAGCTTTCTTT
CASSLGGNREEAFF
>TRBV4-1|-|-|TRBJ1-4
TGCGCCAGCAGCCAAGAAAGTGCAACTAATGAAAAACTGTTTTTT
CASSQESATNEKLFF
>TRBV4-1|-|-|TRBJ2-3
TGCGCCAGCAGCCAAGATCAAGACTCCTTCACAGATACGCAGTATTTT
CASSQDQDSFTDTQYF
>TRBV4-1|-|few|TRBJ2-2
TGCGCCAGCAGCCATTCAGCCAAGAACACCGGGGAGCTGTTTTTT
CASSHSAKNTGELFF
>TRBV27|TRBD1|few|TRBJ2-7
TGTGCCAGCAGTGGTCGACAGGGTATCTACGAGCAGTACTTC
CASSGRQGIYEQYF
>TRBV7-9|-|few|TRBJ2-7
TGTGCCAGCAGCCCATCTGGCAGCGCCAACTCCTACGAGCAGTACTTC
CASSPSGSANSYEQYF
>TRBV5-5|-|-|TRBJ2-1
TGTGCCAGCAGCCTTGATCTCCGATGGGAGCAGTTCTTC
CASSLDLRWEQFF
>TRBV6-6|TRBD2|many|TRBJ2-3
TGTGCCAGCAGTTACCACCGCAGACTAGCGGGGGAACCAGATACGCAGTATTTT
CASSYHRRLAGEPDTQYF
>TRBV7-9|TRBD1|few|TRBJ2-5
TGTGCCAGCAGCCTGGGGACAGGTCCGCAAGAGACCCAGTACTTC
CASSLGTGPQETQYF
>TRBV15|-|once|TRBJ1-2
TGTGCCACCAGCAGAGATAAAGGAGCCCCGATTTATGGCTACACCTTC
CATSRDKGAPIYGYTF
>TRBV6-2/TRBV6-3|TRBD1|-|TRBJ1-1
TGTGCCAGCAGTGGGACAGATTTTGAAGCTTTCTTT
CASSGTDFEAFF
>TRBV7-2|TRBD1|-|TRBJ1-6
TGTGCCAGCAGCGCAGGGACAGGGAGTTCACCCCTCCACTTT
CASSAGTGSSPLHF
>TRBV27|-|-|TRBJ1-1
TGTGCCAGCAGTTTAAGGAGGAACACTGAAGCTTTCTTT
CASSLRRNTEAFF
>TRBV7-2|-|-|TRBJ2-1
TGTGCCAGCAGCTTTGGTGCGGATGAGCAGTTCTTC
CASSFGADEQFF
>TRBV7-7|-|-|TRBJ2-7
TGTGCCAGCAGCTTAGAAGTGGAGGGCTACGAGCAGTACTTC
CASSLEVEGYEQYF
>TRBV4-3|TRBD2|few|TRBJ2-3
TGCGCCAGCAGCCATGGGCGGGGGATATCCGATACGCAGTATTTT
CASSHGRGISDTQYF
>TRBV12-3/TRBV12-4|-|-|TRBJ2-7
TGTGCCAGCAGTTCGGGGATCCTCACGAGGTACGAGCAGTACTTC
CASSSGILTRYEQYF
>TRBV4-1|TRBD1|-|TRBJ1-2
TGCGCCAGCAGCCAAGACTCGACAGGGCGGCTCTATGGCTACACCTTC
CASSQDSTGRLYGYTF
>TRBV7-6|-|-|TRBJ1-2
TGTGCCAGCAGCGGGACACTCTATGGCTACACCTTC
CASSGTLYGYTF
>TRBV6-2/TRBV6-3|-|few|TRBJ1-6
TGTGCCAGCACCCTGGGATATAATTCACCCCTCCACTTT
CASTLGYNSPLHF
>TRBV2|TRBD1|-|TRBJ1-2
TGTGCCAGCCCAACCGACAGGGGGAATGGCTACACCTTC
CASPTDRGNGYTF
>TRBV7-6|TRBD1|-|TRBJ2-4
TGTGCCAGCAGCTTTACAGGGGGACCTTTTGCCAAAAACATTCAGTACTTC
CASSFTGGPFAKNIQYF
>TRBV7-2|-|-|TRBJ1-2
TGTGCCAGCAGCTCCGCCCCGGGACTTAACTATGGCTACACCTTC
CASSSAPGLNYGYTF
>TRBV7-8|TRBD1|many|TRBJ2-7
TGTGCCAGCAGCCCCCCGGGACAGACCTACGAGCAGTACTTC
CASSPPGQTYEQYF
>TRBV7-2|TRBD2|few|TRBJ2-5
TGTGCCAGCAGCTCTAGCGGGGGGGCCCTGGAGACCCAGTACTTC
CASSSSGGALETQYF
>TRBV12-3/TRBV12-4|-|few|TRBJ2-3
TGTGCCAGCAGTTTAATCGGAGATACGCAGTATTTT
CASSLIGDTQYF
>TRBV4-3|-|many|TRBJ1-6
TGCGCCAGCAGCCAAGAGGCAGGACATAATAATTCACCCCTCCACTTT
CASSQEAGHNNSPLHF
>TRBV4-3|-|-|TRBJ2-3
TGCGCCAGCAGCCAAGAGGGCCGAGGTGGGACAGATACGCAGTATTTT
CASSQEGRGGTDTQYF
>TRBV7-9|-|-|TRBJ1-2
TGTGCCAGCAGCTTAGAGGGTTATGGCTACACCTTC
CASSLEGYGYTF
>TRBV7-8|TRBD1|-|TRBJ1-1
TGTGCCAGCAGCTCGAGGACAGGGACGCACACTGAAGCTTTCTTT
CASSSRTGTHTEAFF
>TRBV7-2|-|-|TRBJ1-2
TGTGCCAGCAGCTCCGGGGCGGGACTCTATGGCTACACCTTC
CASSSGAGLYGYTF
>TRBV4-1|-|-|TRBJ1-5
TGCGCCAGCAGCCAAGTAGGAGATTATAGCAATCAGCCCCAGCATTTT
CASSQVGDYSNQPQHF
>TRBV30|TRBD1|-|TRBJ2-5
TGTGCCTGGAACCTACAGGGGATCCAAGAGACCCAGTACTTC
CAWNLQGIQETQYF
>TRBV7-9|TRBD1|large|TRBJ2-5
TGTGCCAGCAGCCTTCCCCCGGGACAGGGGGACCAAGAGACCCAGTACTTC
CASSLPPGQGDQETQYF
>TRBV7-9|-|many|TRBJ2-1
TGTGCCAGCAGCGGCATCCGGGGTAGCTCCTACAATGAGCAGTTCTTC
CASSGIRGSSYNEQFF
>TRBV7-9|TRBD1|-|TRBJ1-2
TGTGCCAGCAGCCGGGACAGGGATGGCTACACCTTC
CASSRDRDGYTF
>TRBV7-2|TRBD1|-|TRBJ1-1
TGTGCCAGCAGCGTTTACAGGGGGCGAGGTACTGAAGCTTTCTTT
CASSVYRGRGTEAFF
>TRBV6-2/TRBV6-3|-|-|TRBJ2-1
TGTGCCAGCAGTTTGGTAGCATACAATGAGCAGTTCTTC
CASSLVAYNEQFF
>TRBV7-9|-|-|TRBJ2-3
TGTGCCAGCAGCTTAGAGGACCCCTCGGTGCGCACAGATACGCAGTATTTT
CASSLEDPSVRTDTQYF
>TRBV20-1|-|few|TRBJ2-4
TGCAGTGCTAAGGGGGGGACCTTAGCCAAAAACATTCAGTACTTC
CSAKGGTLAKNIQYF
>TRBV11-2|TRBD1|-|TRBJ2-1
TGTGCCACCAGGGACAGGTGGGGTGAGCAGTTCTTC
CATRDRWGEQFF
>TRBV4-2|-|-|TRBJ2-7
TGTGCCAGCAGCCAAGGGGGCTACGAGCAGTACTTC
CASSQGGYEQYF
>TRBV12-3/TRBV12-4|-|-|TRBJ1-1
TGTGCCAGCGGGCCCGTAGGTCCCGGCGTCACTGAAGCTTTCTTT
CASGPVGPGVTEAFF
>TRBV4-1|-|-|TRBJ2-7
TGCGCCAGCAGCTATCCTGGGCAGGGAGCCTACGAGCAGTACTTC
CASSYPGQGAYEQYF
>TRBV29-1|TRBD1|few|TRBJ1-2
TGCAGCGTCGGGACAGGGGGCGACCATGGGTATGGCTACACCTTC
CSVGTGGDHGYGYTF
>TRBV9|TRBD2|-|TRBJ2-1
TGTGCCAGCAGCGTAGTAGCGGGGGATTACAATGAGCAGTTCTTC
CASSVVAGDYNEQFF
>TRBV27|-|-|TRBJ1-2
TGTGCCAGCAGACCCCGGACAACGCGCTATGGCTACACCTTC
CASRPRTTRYGYTF
>TRBV7-2|-|-|TRBJ1-5
TGTGCCAGCAGCTTAGCGGGGACACTTCAGCATTTT
CASSLAGTLQHF